One sample yielded the 16 T cell receptor beta chains listed below, sequenced in a study of T cells in women clearing cervical HPV infection. Clones were sequenced by immunoSEQ multiplex PCR, and TCRdb holds only the in-frame ones, with some missing. This table holds approximately 35,000 clones. The sequenced sample consisted of blood buffy coat. These receptors all come from a woman aged 18-69 years with a cervical HPV16 infection that either progressed to CIN3+ or cleared (not recorded which).

Worth noting for this clone: The CDR3 end falls 3 residues outside the read, so it is completed with the germline J gene. The chain is built from TRBV19 and TRBJ2-7; 7 bases align to TRBD2. The CDR3 spans 14 residues. V trimming: 3 bases; J trimming: 4 bases; junction bases outside the gene matches: 6. Germline V gives CDR1 LNHDA, CDR2 SQIVND (reference sequence). The CDR3 DNA, read in part, is TGTGCCAGTAGTATTCCAGGGACTACTTACGAG. Translated, it gives CASSIPGTTYE. The full-length CDR3 reads as CASSIPGTTYEQYF.

To note about this clone: The read terminates 3 residues before the CDR3 end, so the remaining end is supplied by the germline J gene. This rearrangement joins TRBV30 to TRBJ1-2; D is perhaps TRBD1 (5 bases). The CDR3 has 13 residues. Trimming removed 5 bases at V and 6 bases at J, with 16 bases between. CDR1 is GTSNPN and CDR2 is SVGIG in the germline V gene (reference sequence). The CDR3 region is CAWGVEGMNGYTF. The sequenced CDR3 bases are TGTGCCTGGGGGGTCGAGGGGATGAATGGC.

Comments on this clone: The observed sequence ends 3 residues before the CDR3 terminus, with the missing tail filled in from the germline J gene. J is TRBJ2-6 and V is TRBV20-1; D possibly uses TRBD1 or TRBD2 (5 bases each). The ends were cut back, 0 bases at V and 0 bases at J, with 18 bases in the middle. The CDR3 is made up of 19 amino acids. CDR1 and CDR2 (germline): DFQATT, SNEGSKA (reference sequence). The covered CDR3 bases are TGCAGTGCTAGAGATCCGGGTCACGAGGGGCACTCTGGGGCCAACGTC. This gives the protein CSARDPGHEGHSGANV. The whole CDR3 region reads CSARDPGHEGHSGANVLTF.

As to this clone: The CDR3 end is not reached by the read, which stops 3 residues before it; the germline J gene fills it in. The chain is built from TRBV10-3 and TRBJ2-5; TRBD2 matches 8 bases. V was pared by 2 bases and J by 0 bases, with 2 bases of the junction left unmatched. Germline loops: CDR1 ENHRY, CDR2 SYGVKD. This CDR3 spans 15 amino acids. The CDR3 sequence: CAISEAGGYQETQYF. The DNA read from the CDR3 is TGTGCCATCAGTGAGGCGGGAGGTTACCAAGAGACC.

With regard to this clone: The read comes to an end 3 residues before the CDR3 does, leaving the germline J gene to fill in the end. J is TRBJ2-2 and V is TRBV20-1; 10 bases align to TRBD2. CDR3 length: 16 residues. CDR1 is DFQATT and CDR2 is SNEGSKA in the germline V gene (reference sequence). Trimming cost V 0 bases and J 5 bases; bases outside gene matches: 6. CDR3 loop: CSARDPSGRGTGELFF. The covered CDR3 bases are TGCAGTGCTAGAGATCCTAGCGGGAGAGGTACCGGGGAG.

Turning to this clone: The observed sequence ends 3 residues before the CDR3 terminus, with the missing tail filled in from the germline J gene. The chain recombines TRBV19 with TRBJ1-1, with 7 bases lining up with TRBD1. Germline CDR1 and CDR2: LNHDA and SQIVND (reference sequence). V lost 5 bases to trimming and J lost 1 base; unmatched junction nucleotides: 10. The CDR3 spans 16 residues. The CDR3 DNA, read in part, is TGTGCCAGTAGTGCCCGGGACAGAGGGGAGAACACTGAA. This sequence encodes CASSARDRGENTE. The full CDR3 reads CASSARDRGENTEAFF.

Note on this clone: The read stops 3 residues short of the end of the CDR3; the missing end is completed from the germline J gene. J is TRBJ2-5 and V is TRBV2; TRBD2 matches at 16 bases. J was trimmed by 5 bases and V by 4 bases; bases with no gene match: 7. Per germline, CDR1 SNHLY and CDR2 FYNNEI. The CDR3 runs 17 residues. This CDR3 is CASSVGTSGRAVETQYF. The CDR3 DNA, read in part, is TGTGCCAGCAGTGTTGGGACTAGCGGGAGGGCGGTCGAGACC.

Remarks on this clone: Coverage ceases 3 residues before the CDR3 finishes, and the germline J gene fills in the end. V and J are TRBV10-3 and TRBJ2-2, with a weak D call TRBD1 (5 bases). Germline-derived CDR1 and CDR2 are ENHRY and SYGVKD. The CDR3 spans 13 residues. Trimming left V 10 bases short and J 1 base short, with 10 bases between. The CDR3 sequence: CATTGQNTGELFF. Partial CDR3 DNA: TGTGCCACCACCGGACAGAACACCGGGGAG.

On this clone itself: The observed sequence ends 3 residues before the CDR3 terminus, with the missing tail filled in from the germline J gene. This rearrangement joins TRBV7-2 to TRBJ2-2; 7 bases match TRBD2. Germline CDR1 and CDR2: SGHTA and FQGNSA. Germline trimming cut 1 base from V and 7 bases from J; bases unmatched to any gene: 6. This CDR3 is 15 amino acids long. CDR3: CASSLGGTGGGELFF. CDR3 DNA, as far as it was read: TGTGCCAGCAGCTTAGGGGGAACGGGGGGCGGGGAG.

To note about this clone: The read ends 3 residues shy of where the CDR3 ends; the end is completed using the germline J gene. The V and J genes are TRBV30 and TRBJ1-6; D not resolved. V gave up 3 bases and J gave up 3 bases, with 15 bases separating them. This CDR3 comprises 16 residues. The V gene's germline CDR1 is GTSNPN and CDR2 SVGIG (reference sequence). CDR3 DNA (partial): TGTGCCTGGAGCCCACCAGAACACCTCTATAATTCACCC. The encoded protein is CAWSPPEHLYNSP. From start to end, the CDR3 is CAWSPPEHLYNSPLHF. The full variable domain, in which reference TRBV30 and TRBJ1-6 provide the parts outside the CDR3, is SQTIHQWPATLVQPVGSPLSLECTVEGTSNPNLYWYRQAAGRGLQLLFYSVGIGQISSEVPQNLSASRPQDRQFILSSKKLLLSDSGFYLCAWSPPEHLYNSPLHFGNGTRLTVT.

The part of the CDR3 DNA that was read is TGTGCCAGCAGTCACAGGGATGGG. Its protein product is CASSHRDG. The whole CDR3 sequence reads CASSHRDGAFF. This rearrangement joins TRBV28 to TRBJ1-1, with D maybe TRBD1 (6 bases). The read stops 3 residues short of the end of the CDR3; the missing end is completed from the germline J gene. This CDR3 region has 11 residues. Germline CDR1 is MDHEN and CDR2 is SYDVKM.

With regard to this clone: The CDR3 goes on 3 residues after the read ends, and that part is filled in from the germline J gene. This sequence joins TRBV19 and TRBJ2-1; TRBD2 agrees at 14 bases. The CDR3 has 18 residues. The V gene's germline CDR1 is LNHDA and CDR2 SQIVND (reference sequence). Trimming removed 3 bases from V and 2 bases from J; junction bases left unmatched: 6. The CDR3 sequence: CASSIHGTSGGAYNEQFF. The DNA read from the CDR3 is TGTGCCAGTAGTATTCATGGGACTAGCGGGGGAGCCTACAATGAG.

A note on this clone: The read terminates 3 residues before the CDR3 end, so the remaining end is supplied by the germline J gene. This chain uses TRBV6-1 with TRBJ1-1; TRBD1 agrees at 7 bases. With V trimmed by 4 bases and J by 2 bases, 10 bases remained unmatched. Germline CDR1 and CDR2: MNHNS and SASEGT. CDR3 length equals 16 residues. Here the CDR3 reads CASSAGWGQTNTEAFF. The sequenced CDR3 bases are TGTGCCAGCAGTGCCGGGTGGGGACAGACAAACACTGAA.

The CDR3 bases that were read are TGTGCCAGCTCATGCGCTAGCGGGGAGACC. It specifies CASSCASGET. The whole CDR3 protein reads CASSCASGETQYF. This rearrangement joins TRBV18 to TRBJ2-5; the match to TRBD2 covers 8 bases. The sequenced fragment ends 3 residues before the CDR3 boundary, so the rest is inferred from the germline J gene. Germline CDR1 is KGHSH and CDR2 is LQKENI. V was clipped by 5 bases and J by 5 bases; unmatched bases: 4. The CDR3 totals 13 residues.

On this clone: The read terminates 3 residues ahead of where the CDR3 ends, so the germline J gene completes it. J is TRBJ1-2 and V is TRBV7-9; TRBD1 matches at 9 bases. The germline V gene encodes CDR1 SEHNR and CDR2 FQNEAQ (reference sequence). This CDR3 comprises 14 residues. CDR3 DNA (partial): TGTGCCAGCAGCCGCCGGGACAGGGACCACGAC. This codes for CASSRRDRDHD. The CDR3 as a whole reads CASSRRDRDHDYTF.

In regard to this clone: The CDR3 extends 3 residues past the end of the read, so its final part is completed from the germline J gene. The rearrangement joins TRBV5-6 to TRBJ1-1, with unresolved D. This CDR3 is built from 11 residues. V shed 3 bases and J shed 5 bases, with 5 bases lying between them. CDR1 is SGHDT and CDR2 is YYEEEE in the germline V gene. The CDR3 bases that were read are TGTGCCAGCAGCTCCCCGACTGAA. Amino acid sequence: CASSSPTE. The full CDR3 sequence reads CASSSPTEAFF.